This TCR delta chain originates from a study of gamma-delta chains in newborns, infants, children. The wider study: Polyclonal expansion of innate γδ T cells after birth follows microbial exposure.

TCRdb reanalyzed the reads using CATT. The sample shows about 2,000 delta-chain clones, about 1.5% of them seen only once. This clone was detected only a few times. Germline assignment: CDR1 TSWWSYY and CDR2 QGS. This CDR3 has 28 residues. Unmatched junction bases numbered 37, after V lost 2 bases and J lost 1 base. The V gene is TRDV1, the J gene TRDJ1, with 13 bases identical to TRDD3. The clonotype was recovered from a child who was a newborn, infant or young child, either healthy, febrile or measles-vaccinated (not recorded which). Sample: blood. The CDR3 reads CALGESGPTFVLGDTLCYLKLCTDKLIF. For the CDR3, the DNA is TGTGCTCTTGGGGAATCCGGACCTACCTTTGTACTGGGGGATACGCTTTGCTACTTAAAACTGTGCACCGATAAACTCATCTTT.